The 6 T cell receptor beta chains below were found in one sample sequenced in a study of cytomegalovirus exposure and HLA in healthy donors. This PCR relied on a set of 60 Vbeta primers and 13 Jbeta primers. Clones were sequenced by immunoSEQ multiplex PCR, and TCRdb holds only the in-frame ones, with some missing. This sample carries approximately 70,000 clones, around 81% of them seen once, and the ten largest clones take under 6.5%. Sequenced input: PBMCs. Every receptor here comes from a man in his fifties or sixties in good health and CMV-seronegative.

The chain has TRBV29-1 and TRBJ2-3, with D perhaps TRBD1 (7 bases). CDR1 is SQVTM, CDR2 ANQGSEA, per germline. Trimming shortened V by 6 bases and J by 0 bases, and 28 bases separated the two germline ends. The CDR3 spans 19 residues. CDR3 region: CSVGRQGGFTVYSTDTQYF. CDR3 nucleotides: TGCAGCGTCGGACGACAGGGAGGATTCACCGTCTATAGCACAGATACGCAGTATTTT.

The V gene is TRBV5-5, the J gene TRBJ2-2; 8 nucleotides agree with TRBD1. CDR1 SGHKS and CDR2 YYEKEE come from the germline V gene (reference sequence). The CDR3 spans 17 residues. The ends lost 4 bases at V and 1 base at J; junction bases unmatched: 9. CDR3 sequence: CASSPYSDRGNTGELFF. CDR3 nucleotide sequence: TGTGCCAGCAGCCCGTACTCCGACAGGGGGAACACCGGGGAGCTGTTTTTT.

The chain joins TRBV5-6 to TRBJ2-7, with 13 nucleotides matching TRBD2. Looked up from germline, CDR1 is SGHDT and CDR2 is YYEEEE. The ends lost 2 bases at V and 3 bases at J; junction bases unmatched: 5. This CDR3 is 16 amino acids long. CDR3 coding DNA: TGTGCCAGCAGCTTAACCGGGACTAGCGGGATCTACGAGCAGTACTTC. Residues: CASSLTGTSGIYEQYF.

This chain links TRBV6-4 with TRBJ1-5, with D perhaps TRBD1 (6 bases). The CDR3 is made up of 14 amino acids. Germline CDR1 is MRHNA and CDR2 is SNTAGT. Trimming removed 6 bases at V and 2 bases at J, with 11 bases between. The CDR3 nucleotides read TGTGCCAGCAGCAAGGACAGTGGCAATCAGCCCCAGCATTTT. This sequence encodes CASSKDSGNQPQHF.

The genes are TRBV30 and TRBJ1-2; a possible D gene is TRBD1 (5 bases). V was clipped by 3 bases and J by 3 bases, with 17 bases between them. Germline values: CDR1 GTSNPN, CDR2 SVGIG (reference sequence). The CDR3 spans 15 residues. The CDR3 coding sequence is TGTGCCTGGAGCCCCGGCCCGCGGGGGGACTATGGCTACACCTTC. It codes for CAWSPGPRGDYGYTF.

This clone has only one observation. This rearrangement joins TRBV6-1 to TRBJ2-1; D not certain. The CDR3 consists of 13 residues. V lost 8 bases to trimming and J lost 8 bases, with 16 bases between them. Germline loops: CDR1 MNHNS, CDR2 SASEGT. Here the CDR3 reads CASVLVLGDEQFF. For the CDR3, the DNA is TGTGCCAGCGTGCTTGTCCTAGGAGATGAGCAGTTCTTC.